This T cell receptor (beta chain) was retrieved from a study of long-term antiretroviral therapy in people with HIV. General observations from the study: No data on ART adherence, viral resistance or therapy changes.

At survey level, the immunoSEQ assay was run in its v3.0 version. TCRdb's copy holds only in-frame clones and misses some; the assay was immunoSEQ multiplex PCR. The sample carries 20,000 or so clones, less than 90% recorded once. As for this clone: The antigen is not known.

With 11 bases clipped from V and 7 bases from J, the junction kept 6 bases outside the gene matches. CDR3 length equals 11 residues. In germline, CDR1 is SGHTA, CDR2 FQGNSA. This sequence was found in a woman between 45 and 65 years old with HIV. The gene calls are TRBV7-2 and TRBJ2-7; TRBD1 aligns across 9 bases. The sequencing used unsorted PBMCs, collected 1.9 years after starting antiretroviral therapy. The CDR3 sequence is CAVQGAWEQYF. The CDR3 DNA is TGTGCCGTACAGGGGGCGTGGGAGCAGTACTTC.